Listed here are 21 T cell receptor beta chains from one sample, sequenced in a study of T cell changes during pregnancy in multiple sclerosis. The protocol was immunoSEQ multiplex PCR, while the TCRdb copy is restricted to in-frame clones and leaves out a portion. There are roughly 60,000 clones in the sample; 91% occur only once, and approximately 0.9% lies in the top ten. The sequences come from peripheral blood, collected before pregnancy. Receptors originate from a female donor with multiple sclerosis, enrolled in a pregnancy study.

DNA of the CDR3: TGTGCCAGCAGCTTAAGGGGACTAGCGGGGGGCCTAGAGACCCAGTACTTC. Amino acids: CASSLRGLAGGLETQYF. The chain has TRBV7-3 and TRBJ2-5; 15 bases align to TRBD2. The germline CDR1 and CDR2 sequences are SGHTA and FQGTGA. The CDR3 sequence is 17 residues long. Losses at the gene ends were 1 base for V and 4 bases for J; bases not matched to a gene: 4. The whole variable domain, remainder taken from reference TRBV7-3 and TRBJ2-5, is GAGVSQTPSNKVTEKGKYVELRCDPISGHTALYWYRQSLGQGPEFLIYFQGTGAADDSGLPNDRFFAVRPEGSVSTLKIQRTERGDSAVYLCASSLRGLAGGLETQYFGPGTRLLVL.

J is TRBJ2-7 and V is TRBV2, with 9 bases aligning to TRBD2. Unmatched junction bases numbered 17, after V lost 8 bases and J lost 6 bases. The CDR3 runs to 16 residues. Per the germline V gene, CDR1 is SNHLY and CDR2 is FYNNEI. CDR3 sequence reads: CASRPAGGRLTAEQYF. The CDR3 region has the DNA TGTGCCAGCCGCCCAGCGGGGGGTAGGTTGACTGCCGAGCAGTACTTC.

The chain carries TRBV9 and TRBJ2-2; D perhaps matches TRBD2 (5 bases). The CDR3 runs to 14 residues. V was cut by 0 bases and J by 6 bases, with 9 bases left in between. Germline-derived CDR1 and CDR2 are SGDLS and YYNGEE. CDR3 sequence (DNA): TGTGCCAGCAGCGTAGGCACCGGGGCCGGGGAGCTGTTTTTT. It translates to CASSVGTGAGELFF.

The V gene is TRBV6-6, the J gene TRBJ2-7; TRBD1 might be the D (7 bases). Trimming cost V 6 bases and J 0 bases, with 18 bases left between them. CDR3 length: 16 amino acids. CDR1 is MNHNY and CDR2 is SVGAGI in the germline V gene (reference sequence). The DNA of the CDR3 is TGTGCCAGCAGAACAACTGCAGGGGGGACCTCCTACGAGCAGTACTTC. Protein sequence: CASRTTAGGTSYEQYF.

This chain joins TRBV25-1 and TRBJ2-7; 9 nucleotides align to TRBD1. The CDR3 consists of 14 residues. After removal of 6 bases from V and 8 bases from J, the junction contained 11 bases not matched to a gene. Germline V lookup: CDR1 MGHDK, CDR2 SYGVNS. The CDR3: CASSPLGTGSKQYF. The DNA for the CDR3 is TGTGCCAGCAGCCCTCTAGGGACAGGGTCTAAGCAGTACTTC.

The chain recombines TRBV6-5 with TRBJ2-1; the match to TRBD2 covers 7 bases. The V gene end was trimmed by 11 bases and the J gene end by 12 bases; junction bases not matched to a gene: 10. Germline V gene sequence: CDR1 MNHEY, CDR2 SVGAGI. The CDR3 totals 11 residues. The CDR3 is CASRSGRWQFF. In DNA form, the CDR3 reads TGTGCCTCAAGGTCCGGGAGGTGGCAGTTCTTC.

J is TRBJ1-1 and V is TRBV12-2. TRBV12-2 constitutes a pseudogene. The CDR3 is 16 amino acids. CDR3 bases: TGTGCAAGTCGCTTAGCGTCTAACGACGGGGGCACTGAAGCTTTCTTT. As protein: CASRLASNDGGTEAFF.

The chain has TRBV29-1 and TRBJ2-1; 11 positions match TRBD2. J lost 13 bases, V lost 1 base, and 6 bases had no gene match. Per germline, CDR1 SQVTM and CDR2 ANQGSEA. The CDR3 consists of 13 residues. The CDR3 here is CSVEGRLAGGQFF. CDR3 nucleotide sequence: TGCAGCGTTGAAGGAAGGCTAGCGGGAGGCCAGTTCTTC.

V usage is TRBV13 and J usage is TRBJ2-3, with 7 bases identical to TRBD1. The CDR3 runs 16 residues. The germline CDR1 and CDR2 sequences are PRHDT and FYEKMQ (reference sequence). Trimming cost V 5 bases and J 2 bases; bases outside gene matches: 10. CDR3 sequence reads: CASSPPRQGTTDTQYF. The CDR3 DNA reads as TGTGCCAGCAGCCCACCTAGACAGGGAACCACAGATACGCAGTATTTT.

The V call is TRBV30, the J call TRBJ2-5, with 11 bases fitting TRBD2. CDR3 size: 15 residues. Per the germline V gene, CDR1 is GTSNPN and CDR2 is SVGIG (reference sequence). V trimming: 3 bases; J trimming: 2 bases; junction bases outside the gene matches: 5. In DNA, the CDR3 is TGTGCCTGGAGAGCCGGGACTAGCGGACAAGAGACCCAGTACTTC. The encoded protein is CAWRAGTSGQETQYF.

The J gene is TRBJ2-7, the V gene TRBV15; 7 positions agree with TRBD1. V was clipped by 5 bases and J by 1 base; unmatched bases: 5. The germline V gene encodes CDR1 LNHNV and CDR2 YYDKDF (reference sequence). The CDR3 loop spans 14 amino acids. The CDR3 sequence: CATSRDSISYEQYF. CDR3 DNA sequence: TGTGCCACCAGCCGGGACAGCATATCCTACGAGCAGTACTTC.

Points on this clone: One junction end does not reproduce the germline sequence, and a read error may be involved. CDR3 DNA sequence: TGTGCTAGCAGCTTAGGAACAGGGCCAAAAAACATTCAGTACTTC. This gives the protein CASSLGTGPKNIQYF. This chain joins TRBV7-7 and TRBJ2-4, with a weak D call TRBD1 (6 bases). The CDR3 runs to 15 residues. The germline V gene encodes CDR1 SSHAT and CDR2 FNYEAQ (reference sequence). The full variable domain, completed using reference TRBV7-7 and TRBJ2-4, is GAGVSQSPRYKVTKRGQDVTLRCDPISSHATLYWYQQALGQGPEFLTYFNYEAQPDKSGLPSDRFSAERPEGSISTLTIQRTEQRDSAMYRCASSLGTGPKNIQYFGAGTRLSVL.

The gene calls are TRBV27 and TRBJ1-2, with TRBD1 matching over 9 bases. The CDR3 sequence is 16 residues long. J was trimmed by 8 bases and V by 2 bases; bases with no gene match: 12. Germline V CDR1 and CDR2: MNHEY, SMNVEV (reference sequence). The CDR3 nucleotides read TGTGCCAGCAGTTTAGGGGGGACGGTTGGGACAGGGGGCTACACCTTC. It encodes CASSLGGTVGTGGYTF.

The genes are TRBV7-9 and TRBJ2-5, with 9 bases fitting TRBD1. Germline V gene lookup returns CDR1 SEHNR and CDR2 FQNEAQ (reference sequence). V was pared by 0 bases and J by 2 bases, with 1 base of the junction left unmatched. The CDR3 is made up of 15 amino acids. The CDR3 sequence is CASSLAGQGQETQYF. CDR3 sequence (DNA): TGTGCCAGCAGCTTAGCAGGACAGGGGCAAGAGACCCAGTACTTC.

This rearrangement joins TRBV27 to TRBJ1-4; weak D call: TRBD1 (6 bases). The V end was cut by 6 bases, the J end by 3 bases, with 14 bases between. CDR3 size: 15 residues. CDR1 is MNHEY and CDR2 is SMNVEV in the germline V gene (reference sequence). The CDR3 DNA follows: TGTGCCAGCAGATCCTGGGACACCCCTAATGAAAAACTGTTTTTT. Its translation: CASRSWDTPNEKLFF.

The chain has TRBV12-5 and TRBJ1-3; possibly TRBD1 for D (5 bases). V was cut by 6 bases and J by 10 bases, with 19 bases left in between. Looked up from germline, CDR1 is LGHNT and CDR2 is FRNRAP. The CDR3 is 14 residues long. CDR3 loop: CASGPPGGGRTIYF. CDR3 nucleotides: TGTGCTAGTGGCCCGCCCGGGGGAGGGCGAACCATATATTTT. Together with reference TRBV12-5 and TRBJ1-3, the CDR3 gives the full variable domain: DARVTQTPRHKVTEMGQEVTMRCQPILGHNTVFWYRQTMMQGLELLAYFRNRAPLDDSGMPKDRFSAEMPDATLATLKIQPSEPRDSAVYFCASGPPGGGRTIYFGEGSWLTVV.

The rearrangement joins TRBV10-3 to TRBJ2-5; the D gene is possibly TRBD2 (6 bases). Trimming removed 10 bases at V and 1 base at J, with 13 bases between. Germline assignment: CDR1 ENHRY and CDR2 SYGVKD. CDR3 length: 13 amino acids. The CDR3 DNA follows: TGTGCCACACTCGGGACTTTCCAAGAGACCCAGTACTTC. It encodes CATLGTFQETQYF.

V and J are TRBV6-4 and TRBJ2-2; tentatively, D is TRBD2 (6 bases). The CDR3 consists of 15 residues. CDR1 and CDR2 from the germline V gene are MRHNA and SNTAGT. V lost 3 bases, J lost 2 bases, and 10 bases lay in between. CDR3 sequence: CASSDSGTNTGELFF. In nucleotides, the CDR3 is TGTGCCAGCAGTGATTCAGGGACTAACACCGGGGAGCTGTTTTTT.

The V and J genes are TRBV2 and TRBJ2-5; 12 bases agree with TRBD2. The V gene end was trimmed by 10 bases and the J gene end by 2 bases; junction bases not matched to a gene: 5. The V gene's germline CDR1 is SNHLY and CDR2 FYNNEI. The CDR3 extends over 14 amino acids. The CDR3 sequence is CATTGTSGQETQYF. CDR3 DNA: TGTGCCACCACCGGGACTAGCGGGCAAGAGACCCAGTACTTC.

The chain recombines TRBV7-2 with TRBJ1-5; 7 bases are shared with TRBD1. V dropped 5 bases and J dropped 4; count of bases not matched to a gene: 8. The germline gives CDR1 SGHTA, CDR2 FQGNSA. This CDR3 has 15 residues. CDR3 region: CASSVRQGENQPQHF. For the CDR3, the DNA is TGTGCCAGCAGCGTCCGACAGGGTGAGAATCAGCCCCAGCATTTT.

Here the CDR3 DNA reads TGTGCCAGCAGTGAGACCTTAGGGGTGAGCGAAAAACTGTTTTTT. Translation gives CASSETLGVSEKLFF. The chain employs TRBV6-1 and TRBJ1-4; tentative D call: TRBD1 (5 bases). This CDR3 comprises 15 residues. CDR1 is MNHNS and CDR2 is SASEGT in the germline V gene. The ends were cut back, 3 bases at V and 8 bases at J, with 16 bases in the middle.